A single sample gave rise to the 21 T cell receptor beta chains below, sequenced in a study of beta chain features in type 1 diabetes. Reverse transcribing all isolated RNA meant expressed TCRB transcripts were sequenced. Libraries were prepared by immunoSEQ multiplex PCR; TCRdb keeps only in-frame clonotypes and omits some of them. This sample has 350,000 to 450,000 clones, with about 14% found just once. What was sequenced was naive CD4+ T cells from blood. Receptor source: a woman aged 18 to 35 in good health.

This clone appeared a few times. This chain joins TRBV7-9 and TRBJ2-7, with D possibly being TRBD2 (6 bases). The V gene lost 4 bases and the J gene lost 6 bases, with 13 bases spanning the gap. Germline V gene lookup returns CDR1 SEHNR and CDR2 FQNEAQ (reference sequence). The CDR3 covers 13 residues. The CDR3 region has the DNA TGTGCCAGCAGCTCGGGGGAAGGGCGCGAGCAGTACTTC. Translating it yields CASSSGEGREQYF.

The J gene is TRBJ2-1, the V gene TRBV4-2; D is unclear. V lost 4 bases to trimming and J lost 8 bases, with 12 bases between them. This CDR3 has 13 residues. CDR1 is LGHNA and CDR2 is YNFKEQ in the germline V gene. The CDR3 region is CASSLLDPHEQFF. The CDR3 DNA is TGTGCCAGCAGCCTCCTAGATCCCCATGAGCAGTTCTTC.

This clone occurred a few times. The V gene is TRBV4-2, the J gene TRBJ2-7; 10 nucleotides match TRBD1. V shed 1 base, J shed 6 bases, and the junction held 3 bases outside the gene matches. The germline CDR1 and CDR2 sequences are LGHNA and YNFKEQ. This CDR3 has 14 residues. The CDR3 is CASSQGTGGGEQYF. CDR3 sequence (DNA): TGTGCCAGCAGCCAAGGGACAGGGGGAGGCGAGCAGTACTTC.

This clone has just a few counts. The chain employs TRBV7-2 and TRBJ2-7; D not certain. This CDR3 spans 13 amino acids. V lost 3 bases to trimming and J lost 6 bases, with 12 bases between them. Germline assignment: CDR1 SGHTA and CDR2 FQGNSA. CDR3 bases: TGTGCCAGCAGCTTCCCCCGTATCGGCGAGCAGTACTTC. It codes for CASSFPRIGEQYF. Supplemented by reference TRBV7-2 and TRBJ2-7, the full variable domain reads GAGVSQSPSNKVTEKGKDVELRCDPISGHTALYWYRQSLGQGLEFLIYFQGNSAPDKSGLPSDRFSAERTGGSVSTLTIQRTQQEDSAVYLCASSFPRIGEQYFGPGTRLTVT.

This chain's CDR3 is CASSQGVSGRETQYF. DNA of the CDR3: TGCGCCAGCAGCCAAGGGGTTAGCGGGAGAGAGACCCAGTACTTC. The chain is built from TRBV4-3 and TRBJ2-5; 9 positions agree with TRBD2. After removal of 1 base from V and 4 bases from J, the junction contained 4 bases not matched to a gene. Germline CDR1 LGHNA, CDR2 YSLEER. There are 15 residues in the CDR3.

This clone was recorded a few times. V gene TRBV6-5 combines with J gene TRBJ2-5; weak D call: TRBD1 (5 bases). There are 13 residues in the CDR3. V was shortened by 7 bases and J by 10 bases, with 19 bases between the two germline ends. The germline CDR1 and CDR2 sequences are MNHEY and SVGAGI. CDR3 region: CASTSTGYSSQYF. DNA of the CDR3: TGTGCCAGCACCTCCACAGGATATAGTAGCCAGTACTTC.

This clone has a handful of counts. The chain is built from TRBV9 and TRBJ2-5; D possibly corresponds to TRBD2 (6 bases). The length of the CDR3 is 14 residues. V was pared by 0 bases and J by 5 bases, with 11 bases between. Germline lookup yields CDR1 SGDLS and CDR2 YYNGEE. The CDR3 bases are TGTGCCAGCAGCGTAGCCGGGAGCGGGGAGACCCAGTACTTC. It yields the protein CASSVAGSGETQYF.

This sequence joins TRBV18 and TRBJ1-1; TRBD1 matches 7 bases. V shed 6 bases, J shed 7 bases, and the junction held 5 bases outside the gene matches. The germline V gene has CDR1 KGHSH and CDR2 LQKENI. The CDR3 is 12 residues long. The CDR3 is CASSPGQVEAFF. DNA for the CDR3: TGTGCCAGCTCCCCTGGACAGGTTGAAGCTTTCTTT.

The chain joins TRBV11-2 to TRBJ2-3, with 11 bases aligning to TRBD2. Germline-derived CDR1 and CDR2 are SGHAT and FQNNGV. The J segment lost 5 bases and the V segment lost 2 bases, leaving 3 bases of the junction unmatched. The CDR3 has 15 amino acids. The CDR3 here is CASSLLAGGRDTQYF. As DNA, the CDR3 is TGTGCCAGCAGCTTACTAGCGGGAGGAAGAGATACGCAGTATTTT. Full variable domain (outside the CDR3, taken from reference TRBV11-2 and TRBJ2-3): EAGVAQSPRYKIIEKRQSVAFWCNPISGHATLYWYQQILGQGPKLLIQFQNNGVVDDSQLPKDRFSAERLKGVDSTLKIQPAKLEDSAVYLCASSLLAGGRDTQYFGPGTRLTVL.

The V and J genes are TRBV11-1 and TRBJ1-1; D might be TRBD1 (5 bases). The CDR3 is 15 amino acids. Germline V gene sequence: CDR1 SGHAT, CDR2 FQDESV (reference sequence). Trimming took off 0 bases at V and 6 bases at J, with 14 bases between the two ends. The CDR3 region is CASSLAMGRGAEAFF. The CDR3, as DNA: TGTGCCAGCAGCTTAGCGATGGGGCGAGGCGCTGAAGCTTTCTTT.

The chain employs TRBV27 and TRBJ2-1; 11 positions agree with TRBD2. The CDR3 totals 15 residues. The J segment lost 4 bases and the V segment lost 6 bases, leaving 5 bases of the junction unmatched. The germline V gene has CDR1 MNHEY and CDR2 SMNVEV (reference sequence). CDR3 in amino acids: CASSRLAGMYNEQFF. The CDR3, as DNA: TGTGCCAGCAGCCGACTAGCGGGAATGTACAATGAGCAGTTCTTC.

This clone has a handful of counts. V gene TRBV9 combines with J gene TRBJ1-2; no firm D call. This CDR3 is built from 17 residues. V lost 2 bases to trimming and J lost 0 bases, with 17 bases between them. Germline assignment: CDR1 SGDLS and CDR2 YYNGEE. This CDR3 is CASSVPGGLSANYGYTF. The CDR3 region has the DNA TGTGCCAGCAGCGTCCCCGGAGGACTTTCAGCTAACTATGGCTACACCTTC.

The rearrangement uses TRBV9 and TRBJ2-6, with D perhaps matching TRBD2 (6 bases). This CDR3 is built from 16 residues. Looked up from germline, CDR1 is SGDLS and CDR2 is YYNGEE. V lost 6 bases, J lost 4 bases, and 17 bases lay in between. This CDR3 reads CASTKGGAGGANVLTF. CDR3 sequence (DNA): TGTGCCAGCACTAAAGGAGGGGCCGGGGGGGCCAACGTCCTGACTTTC. Full variable domain (missing parts from reference TRBV9 and TRBJ2-6): DSGVTQTPKHLITATGQRVTLRCSPRSGDLSVYWYQQSLDQGLQFLIQYYNGEERAKGNILERFSAQQFPDLHSELNLSSLELGDSALYFCASTKGGAGGANVLTFGAGSRLTVL.

Only a few counts were recorded for this clone. The CDR3 region is CASRQSGSGETQYF. CDR3 DNA sequence: TGTGCCAGCAGACAATCAGGGTCAGGCGAGACCCAGTACTTC. V is TRBV2 and J is TRBJ2-5, with a possible D match to TRBD1 (5 bases). The CDR3 extends over 14 amino acids. Germline CDR1 is SNHLY and CDR2 is FYNNEI. V was cut by 6 bases and J by 5 bases, with 16 bases left in between. The full variable domain, its missing parts supplied by reference TRBV2 and TRBJ2-5, is EPEVTQTPSHQVTQMGQEVILRCVPISNHLYFYWYRQILGQKVEFLVSFYNNEISEKSEIFDDQFSVERPDGSNFTLKIRSTKLEDSAMYFCASRQSGSGETQYFGPGTRLLVL.

This clone was seen a handful of times. The genes are TRBV9 and TRBJ2-7, with D possibly being TRBD2 (6 bases). Trimming left V 1 base short and J 6 bases short, with 14 bases between. Looked up from germline, CDR1 is SGDLS and CDR2 is YYNGEE. The CDR3 length is 14 residues. The CDR3, as DNA: TGTGCCAGCAGCGTAACTCCGGAGGGCGGCGAGCAGTACTTC. As protein: CASSVTPEGGEQYF.

This clone was observed a few times. V gene TRBV7-8 combines with J gene TRBJ2-2, with 10 bases identical to TRBD2. CDR3 length: 18 residues. CDR1 SGHVS and CDR2 FQNEAQ come from the germline V gene. V dropped 10 bases and J dropped 0; count of bases not matched to a gene: 14. CDR3 residues: CANPPDRGLASNTGELFF. In DNA, the CDR3 is TGTGCCAACCCCCCCGACAGGGGACTAGCGTCGAACACCGGGGAGCTGTTTTTT.

The rearrangement links TRBV27 to TRBJ2-7; TRBD1 aligns across 7 bases. CDR1 MNHEY and CDR2 SMNVEV come from the germline V gene (reference sequence). The CDR3 runs to 15 residues. The trim removed 5 bases at V and 0 bases at J, leaving 7 bases unmatched. This chain's CDR3 is CASSERGQHSYEQYF. DNA for the CDR3: TGTGCCAGCAGTGAAAGGGGACAGCACTCCTACGAGCAGTACTTC.

The chain combines TRBV5-6 with TRBJ2-2; D unresolved. V dropped 0 bases and J dropped 5 bases, with 14 bases sitting between them. Looked up from germline, CDR1 is SGHDT and CDR2 is YYEEEE. The CDR3 loop spans 16 amino acids. CDR3 sequence: CASSLVGDPGTGELFF. In nucleotides, the CDR3 is TGTGCCAGCAGCTTGGTGGGTGACCCCGGGACCGGGGAGCTGTTTTTT.

This clone was detected a few times. The J gene is TRBJ2-4, the V gene TRBV5-6; TRBD1 agrees at 7 bases. CDR1 and CDR2 from the germline V gene are SGHDT and YYEEEE. Trimming cost V 1 base and J 0 bases; bases outside gene matches: 4. CDR3 length: 16 residues. The CDR3 sequence is CASSLTGVLAKNIQYF. CDR3 coding DNA: TGTGCCAGCAGCTTGACAGGGGTTCTAGCCAAAAACATTCAGTACTTC.

DNA for the CDR3: TGTGCCATCAGTGAGTCGACTAGCGGGGCAGATACGCAGTATTTT. Amino acids: CAISESTSGADTQYF. V and J are TRBV10-3 and TRBJ2-3, with TRBD2 identical over 11 bases. The ends lost 0 bases at V and 4 bases at J; junction bases unmatched: 0. Germline values: CDR1 ENHRY, CDR2 SYGVKD. This CDR3 comprises 15 residues.

This clone has more than one count but fewer than ten. V and J are TRBV18 and TRBJ2-1, with 13 bases fitting TRBD2. V was pared by 8 bases and J by 4 bases, with 8 bases of the junction left unmatched. The V gene's germline CDR1 is KGHSH and CDR2 LQKENI. The CDR3 extends over 16 amino acids. DNA for the CDR3: TGTGCCAGCACCTCCGGGACTAGCGGGAAGTACAATGAGCAGTTCTTC. This sequence encodes CASTSGTSGKYNEQFF.